A selection of T cell receptor beta chains follows, all from one sample in a study of cytomegalovirus exposure and HLA in healthy donors. Some clones are missing from TCRdb's copy, which holds only in-frame ones; the method was immunoSEQ multiplex PCR. The sample yields about 140,000 clones, roughly 80% seen once. Sequenced: PBMCs. The receptors here all came from a middle-aged man in good health and CMV-seronegative. CDR3s include the opening cysteine and the closing phenylalanine or tryptophan. Each record gives: V gene, J gene, CDR3 length, D gene, CDR3 DNA, CDR3 protein. A D gene is named only where the DNA matches it firmly.

>TRBV6-5|TRBJ2-2|15|TRBD1
TGTGCCAGCAGTGCCGACAGGGGGCGCGCCGGGGAGCTGTTTTTT
CASSADRGRAGELFF
>TRBV7-6|TRBJ2-6|15|NA
TGTGCCAGCAGCCGACAGGGACTTGGGGCCAACGTCCTGACTTTC
CASSRQGLGANVLTF
>TRBV7-8|TRBJ1-6|18|NA
TGTGCCAGCAGCTTGATTGGACAAGGGCGATCCTATAATTCACCCCTCCACTTT
CASSLIGQGRSYNSPLHF
>TRBV29-1|TRBJ1-5|13|NA
TGCAGCGTTGAAGTAGAAAGCAATCAGCCCCAGCATTTT
CSVEVESNQPQHF
>TRBV28|TRBJ2-7|13|TRBD1
TGTGCCAGCAAGAGGACAGGTTCCTACGAGCAGTACTTC
CASKRTGSYEQYF
>TRBV5-1|TRBJ2-6|15|NA
TGCGCCAGCAGCTTGGAGACCGGGGGGGCCAACGTCCTGACTTTC
CASSLETGGANVLTF
>TRBV29-1|TRBJ2-2|14|NA
TGCAGCGTTGGGGTACAGGCTATCACCGGGGAGCTGTTTTTT
CSVGVQAITGELFF
>TRBV7-4|TRBJ1-5|17|TRBD1
TGTGCCAGCAGCTCGGGACAGGGGGATAATAGCAATCAGCCCCAGCATTTT
CASSSGQGDNSNQPQHF
>TRBV9|TRBJ2-2|16|TRBD2
TGTGCCAGCAGCAACCCTAGCGGGGCGAACACCGGGGAGCTGTTTTTT
CASSNPSGANTGELFF
>TRBV4-3|TRBJ2-3|15|NA
TGCGCCAGCAGCCAAGATTCTGGCAGCACAGATACGCAGTATTTT
CASSQDSGSTDTQYF
>TRBV19|TRBJ2-7|14|NA
TGTGTCAGTAGTATAGATCGCACTACCTACGAGCAGTACTTC
CVSSIDRTTYEQYF
>TRBV28|TRBJ2-7|13|TRBD1
TGTGCCAGCAAACGGACAGGCCCCTACGAGCAGTACTTC
CASKRTGPYEQYF
>TRBV11-2|TRBJ1-5|15|NA
TGTGCCAGCAGCTTAGATCCCAGGGGAAATCAGCCCCAGCATTTT
CASSLDPRGNQPQHF
>TRBV7-2|TRBJ1-2|14|NA
TGTGCCAGCACCGAAGGGGAGGTTAACTATGGCTACACCTTC
CASTEGEVNYGYTF